This TCR beta chain was recovered during a study of T cells in Graves' hyperthyroidism and ophthalmopathy. Study-level results: From stable hyperthyroidism, ophthalmopathy was separated by a 13 V-J model.

Notes on this clonotype: The antigen remains unidentified.

Researchers amplified the TCR beta CDR3 regions from RNA transcripts. Primed by the HTBI set, a first-round RT-PCR was run on the TCR CDR3. TCRdb itself ran the multiplex PCR reads through MiXCR, one entry per CDR3 protein. The repertoire holds 550,000 to 850,000 distinct CDR3 sequences, under 20% seen once, with about a sixth in the top ten. From germline, CDR1 is ENHRY and CDR2 SYGVKD. J lost 3 bases, V lost 6 bases, and 4 bases had no gene match. The CDR3 consists of 13 residues. Exclusion of patients followed from uncontrolled infection, other autoimmune disease, pregnancy or lactation. Sample collection date corresponds to first hyperthyroidism diagnosis, prior to any ophthalmopathy symptoms. PBMCs were obtained from about 10 ml fresh peripheral blood.

This chain joins TRBV10-3 and TRBJ2-7; TRBD1 agrees at 8 bases. The sample taken for sequencing was blood. This TCR was sampled from a woman aged 50 to 65 with Graves' hyperthyroidism that later progressed to Graves' ophthalmopathy. In nucleotides, the CDR3 is TGTGCCATCAGGGACGGACAGGGCTACGAGCAGTACTTC. Translating gives CAIRDGQGYEQYF.